The rows below give T cell receptor beta chains drawn from one sample of a study of blood T cell repertoires in COVID-19. TCRdb keeps only in-frame clones here, not all; method: immunoSEQ multiplex PCR. The sample holds about 270,000 clones, approximately 90% seen once. Sequenced input: PBMCs or T cells enriched from blood (not recorded which). The receptors derive from a middle-aged man who had been exposed to COVID-19. Each CDR3 is given with its conserved first and last residue. The order of the fields is clone size, J gene, V gene, D gene, CDR3 DNA, CDR3 protein. A D gene is named only where the DNA matches it firmly. Clone size is stated in some rows and not others, as once, few, many or a class when expanded.

>-|TRBJ2-1|TRBV5-1|-
TGCGCCAGTTCGAACCCGGAGAAGACGAACTACAATGAGCAGTTCTTC
CASSNPEKTNYNEQFF
>-|TRBJ2-2|TRBV7-9|TRBD1
TGTGCCAGTCCCGGCAGGGGGCTTGTGAACACCGGGGAGCTGTTTTTT
CASPGRGLVNTGELFF
>-|TRBJ2-2|TRBV5-1|-
TGCGCCAGCAGTTCCGACAGGTTGGACACCGGGGAGCTGTTTTTT
CASSSDRLDTGELFF
>-|TRBJ2-1|TRBV7-9|TRBD2
TGTGCCAGCACCTATGACGGGACTAGTCGCTACAATGAGCAGTTCTTC
CASTYDGTSRYNEQFF
>-|TRBJ2-3|TRBV28|-
TGTGCCAGCACCTCGGCCGACAGGCGTCCTAGCACAGATACGCAGTATTTT
CASTSADRRPSTDTQYF
>-|TRBJ1-4|TRBV4-2|TRBD1
TGTGCCAGCAGCCAAGATGGGGGACAGTCGAATGAAAAACTGTTTTTT
CASSQDGGQSNEKLFF
>-|TRBJ2-7|TRBV28|-
TGTGCCAGCAGCCGGACAGCAAACTCCTACGAGCAGTACTTC
CASSRTANSYEQYF
>once|TRBJ1-5|TRBV5-5|TRBD1
TGTGCCAGCAGCTCCTATGTCCCGGGACAGGGAAAATTGAATCAGCCCCAGCATTTT
CASSSYVPGQGKLNQPQHF
>-|TRBJ1-1|TRBV12-3/TRBV12-4|-
TGTGCCAGCAGTTTAGAGGGGACAGAAGCTTTCTTT
CASSLEGTEAFF
>-|TRBJ1-2|TRBV9|TRBD1
TGTGCCAGCAGCCATAGCCGGACAGGGGCGCGGGGCTACACCTTC
CASSHSRTGARGYTF
>-|TRBJ2-6|TRBV30|-
TGTGCCTGTTTGGGCGGACTAAGCTCTGGGGCCAACGTCCTGACTTTC
CACLGGLSSGANVLTF
>once|TRBJ2-3|TRBV2|TRBD2
TGTGCCAGCAGGCTAGCGGGCTCCCCAGATACGCAGTATTTT
CASRLAGSPDTQYF
>-|TRBJ2-7|TRBV7-9|-
TGTGCCAGCAACGATCCGGGGATTCACTACGAGCAGTACTTC
CASNDPGIHYEQYF
>-|TRBJ2-7|TRBV19|TRBD2
TGTGCCAGTAGTATCAGCGGGAGGCTCTCCGAGCAGTACTTC
CASSISGRLSEQYF
>-|TRBJ1-4|TRBV7-2|-
TGTGCCAGCAGCTTAGGTTCAGGGCTTAATGAAAAACTGTTTTTT
CASSLGSGLNEKLFF
>-|TRBJ2-2|TRBV21-1|-
TGTGCCAGCAGCAAAGTCGGATGCGGTTTGAACACCGGGGAGCTGTTTTTT
CASSKVGCGLNTGELFF
>-|TRBJ2-3|TRBV7-9|TRBD2
TGTGCCAGCAGCTTAGCGGGAGGGCCCACAGATACGCAGTATTTT
CASSLAGGPTDTQYF
>once|TRBJ2-1|TRBV7-3|TRBD2
TGTGCCAGCAGCTTAGAACTTAGAGGGAGGGGCTACAATGAGCAGTTCTTC
CASSLELRGRGYNEQFF
>-|TRBJ2-1|TRBV6-2/TRBV6-3|TRBD1
TGTGCCAGCAGCCCTCCGGGACAGCCTTATGAGCAGTTCTTC
CASSPPGQPYEQFF
>-|TRBJ2-7|TRBV5-6|-
TGTGCCAGCAGCTTGGCCATAGGGGTATCCTACGAGCAGTACTTC
CASSLAIGVSYEQYF
>once|TRBJ2-5|TRBV7-9|TRBD2
TGTGCCAGCACCCGTGCGGGAGGGACCGAAGAGACCCAGTACTTC
CASTRAGGTEETQYF
>-|TRBJ1-2|TRBV11-2|TRBD1
TGTGCCAGCAGCTCCATGGACAGGGCTAACTATGGCTACACCTTC
CASSSMDRANYGYTF
>-|TRBJ2-7|TRBV18|-
TGTGCCAGCTCACCTGGCACTACAAGCTCCTACGAGCAGTACTTC
CASSPGTTSSYEQYF
>-|TRBJ2-7|TRBV28|-
TGTGCCAGCAGTTCCGGACAGAACTACGAGCAGTACTTC
CASSSGQNYEQYF
>-|TRBJ2-1|TRBV4-1|TRBD2
TGCGCCAGCAGCCAATTACTAGCGGGGGGAGGGGGACGCTACAATGAGCAGTTCTTC
CASSQLLAGGGGRYNEQFF
>-|TRBJ2-3|TRBV10-2|TRBD2
TGCGCCAGCAGTCTAGCGGGGTTCACAGATACGCAGTATTTT
CASSLAGFTDTQYF
>-|TRBJ2-1|TRBV5-8|-
TGTGCCAGCAGCTCTCTAGCGCCCTCCTACAATGAGCAGTTCTTC
CASSSLAPSYNEQFF
>-|TRBJ2-3|TRBV5-1|-
TGCGCCAGCAGCCCCAGCGGGCCTACAGATACGCAGTATTTT
CASSPSGPTDTQYF
>-|TRBJ1-2|TRBV29-1|-
TGCAGCGTTGAAGATTTTGCAGGGGTAGGGGATGGCTACACCTTC
CSVEDFAGVGDGYTF
>few|TRBJ2-7|TRBV19|-
TGTGCCAGTCAGGGCGGAGACTCCTACGAGCAGTACTTC
CASQGGDSYEQYF
>-|TRBJ2-5|TRBV5-1|-
TGCGCCAGCAGCCAGGCCTCTCGGGGGGAGACCCAGTACTTC
CASSQASRGETQYF
>-|TRBJ2-7|TRBV27|-
TGTGCCAGCAGCCCCTTGGCGGCTGGCTACGAGCAGTACTTC
CASSPLAAGYEQYF
>once|TRBJ1-6|TRBV19|-
TGTGCCAGTACCCAGATACATAATTCACCCCTCCACTTT
CASTQIHNSPLHF
>-|TRBJ2-7|TRBV18|TRBD1
TGTGCCAGCTCCGACGGGAGATCGGGACAGGGGGGATACGAGCAGTACTTC
CASSDGRSGQGGYEQYF
>-|TRBJ1-5|TRBV6-1|-
TGTGCCAGCAGTGAGGGCAGGGGTGCTAGCAATCAGCCCCAGCATTTT
CASSEGRGASNQPQHF
>-|TRBJ2-5|TRBV4-2|-
TGTGCCAGCAGCCAAGATGGGGAGAGGTGGGAGACCCAGTACTTC
CASSQDGERWETQYF
>-|TRBJ1-3|TRBV19|-
TGTGCCAGTAGTATATCTTCGCGCGGAGGTGGAAACACCATATATTTT
CASSISSRGGGNTIYF
>-|TRBJ2-4|TRBV29-1|-
TGCAGCGTTGTAGACAGGATCGCCAAAAACATTCAGTACTTC
CSVVDRIAKNIQYF
>-|TRBJ2-6|TRBV4-1|TRBD1
TGCGCCAGCAGCCAAAACAGGGGGACGAGCTCTGGGGCCAACGTCCTGACTTTC
CASSQNRGTSSGANVLTF
>-|TRBJ2-1|TRBV6-2/TRBV6-3|-
TGTGCCAGCAGTTCCCCAGGGCCTGAGCAGTTCTTC
CASSSPGPEQFF
>-|TRBJ2-5|TRBV11-2|-
TGTGCCAGCAGCTTAGAGTGGCAGACCCAGTACTTC
CASSLEWQTQYF
>-|TRBJ1-1|TRBV13|TRBD1
TGTGCCAGCAGCCCCTGGACAGGGCCCCGAAGGACTGAAGCTTTCTTT
CASSPWTGPRRTEAFF